The T cell receptor (beta chain) under discussion was sequenced for a study of molecular identifiers for immune sequencing clone quantification. Concerning this clonotype itself: Given a much more abundant clone one base away, this may be a read error.

MiXCR, applied by TCRdb to the PCR reads, yields one record per CDR3 protein. The sample lists tens of thousands of distinct CDR3 sequences; less than 20% were seen once. The length of the CDR3 is 14 residues. CDR1 is MNHEY, CDR2 SVGAGI, per germline. This receptor was taken from a human donor in good health. Some libraries in this study had Jurkat cell RNA spiked in. The sample taken for sequencing was naive CD8+ T cells from blood, with Jurkat cell RNA spiked in. Indicated subset: FACS-sorted CD8+CD4-CCR7+CD45RA+ naive T cells. The rearrangement uses TRBV6-5 and TRBJ2-1; D is possibly TRBD1 (5 bases). Here the CDR3 reads CASGYGRVGNEQFF. DNA of the CDR3: TGTGCCAGCGGTTACGGCAGGGTTGGAAATGAGCAGTTCTTC.